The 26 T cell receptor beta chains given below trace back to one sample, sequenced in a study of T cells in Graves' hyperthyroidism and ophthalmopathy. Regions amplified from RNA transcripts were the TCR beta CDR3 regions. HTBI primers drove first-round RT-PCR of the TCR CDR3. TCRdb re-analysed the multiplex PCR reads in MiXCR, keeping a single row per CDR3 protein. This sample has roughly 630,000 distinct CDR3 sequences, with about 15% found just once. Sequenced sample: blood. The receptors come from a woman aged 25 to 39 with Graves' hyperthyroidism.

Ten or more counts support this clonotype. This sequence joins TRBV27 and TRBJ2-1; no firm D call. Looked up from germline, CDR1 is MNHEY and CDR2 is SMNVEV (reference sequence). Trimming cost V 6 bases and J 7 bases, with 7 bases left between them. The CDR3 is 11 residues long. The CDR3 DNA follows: TGTGCCAGCAGCACCCTAAATGAGCAGTTCTTC. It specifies CASSTLNEQFF.

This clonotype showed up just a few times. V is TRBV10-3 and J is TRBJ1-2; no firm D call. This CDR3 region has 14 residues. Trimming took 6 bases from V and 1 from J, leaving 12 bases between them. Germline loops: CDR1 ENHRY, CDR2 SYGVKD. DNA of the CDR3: TGTGCCATCAGCGTAGAGGAGCTTAACTATGGCTACACCTTC. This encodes CAISVEELNYGYTF.

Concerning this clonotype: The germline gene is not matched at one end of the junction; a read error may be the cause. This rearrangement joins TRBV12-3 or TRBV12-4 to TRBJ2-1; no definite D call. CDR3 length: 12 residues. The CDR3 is CASSLVNNDQFF. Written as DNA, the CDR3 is TGTGCCAGCAGTTTAGTAAACAATGATCAGTTCTTC.

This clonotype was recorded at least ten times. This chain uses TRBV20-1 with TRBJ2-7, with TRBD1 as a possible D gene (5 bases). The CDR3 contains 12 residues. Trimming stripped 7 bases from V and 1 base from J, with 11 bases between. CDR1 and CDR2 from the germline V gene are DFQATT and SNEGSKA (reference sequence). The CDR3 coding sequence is TGCAGTGGAGAGAAGGGGTCCTACGAGCAGTACTTC. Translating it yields CSGEKGSYEQYF.

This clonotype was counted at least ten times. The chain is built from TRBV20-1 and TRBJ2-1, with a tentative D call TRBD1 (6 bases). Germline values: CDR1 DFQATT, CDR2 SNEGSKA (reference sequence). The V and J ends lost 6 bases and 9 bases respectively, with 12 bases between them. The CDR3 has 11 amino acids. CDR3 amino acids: CSARQVGEQFF. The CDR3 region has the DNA TGCAGTGCCCGACAGGTTGGTGAGCAGTTCTTC.

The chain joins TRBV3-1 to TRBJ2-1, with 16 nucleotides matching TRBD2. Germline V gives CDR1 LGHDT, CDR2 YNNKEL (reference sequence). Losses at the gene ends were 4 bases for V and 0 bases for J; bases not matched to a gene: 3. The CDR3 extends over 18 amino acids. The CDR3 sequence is CASSPGTSGRVSYNEQFF. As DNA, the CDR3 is TGTGCCAGCAGCCCCGGGACTAGCGGGAGGGTCTCCTACAATGAGCAGTTCTTC.

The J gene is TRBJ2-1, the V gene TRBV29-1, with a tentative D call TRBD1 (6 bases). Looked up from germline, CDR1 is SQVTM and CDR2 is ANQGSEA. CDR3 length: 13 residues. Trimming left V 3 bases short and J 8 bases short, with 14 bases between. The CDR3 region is CSVEPGHRDEQFF. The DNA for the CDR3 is TGCAGCGTTGAGCCGGGACATCGCGATGAGCAGTTCTTC.

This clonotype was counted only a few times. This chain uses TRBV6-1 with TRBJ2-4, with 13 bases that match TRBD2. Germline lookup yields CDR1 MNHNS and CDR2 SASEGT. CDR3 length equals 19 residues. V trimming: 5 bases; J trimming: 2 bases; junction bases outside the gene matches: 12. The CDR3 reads CASSTQTSGRFGTKNIQYF. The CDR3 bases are TGTGCCAGCAGTACTCAGACTAGCGGGAGGTTCGGAACCAAAAACATTCAGTACTTC.

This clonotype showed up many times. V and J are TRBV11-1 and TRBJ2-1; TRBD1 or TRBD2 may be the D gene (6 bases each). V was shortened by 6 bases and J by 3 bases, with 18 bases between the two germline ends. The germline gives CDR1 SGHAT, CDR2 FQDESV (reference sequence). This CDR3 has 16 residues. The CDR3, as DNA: TGTGCCAGCAGGCTAGCGAGGGGGGCCATCTACAATGAGCAGTTCTTC. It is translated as CASRLARGAIYNEQFF.

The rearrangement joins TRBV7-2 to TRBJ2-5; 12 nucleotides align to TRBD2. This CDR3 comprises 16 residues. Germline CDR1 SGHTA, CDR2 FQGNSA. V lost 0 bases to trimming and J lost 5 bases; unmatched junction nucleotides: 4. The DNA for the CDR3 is TGTGCCAGCAGCTTAGCCCAGACTAGCGGGAGTGAGACCCAGTACTTC. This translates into CASSLAQTSGSETQYF.

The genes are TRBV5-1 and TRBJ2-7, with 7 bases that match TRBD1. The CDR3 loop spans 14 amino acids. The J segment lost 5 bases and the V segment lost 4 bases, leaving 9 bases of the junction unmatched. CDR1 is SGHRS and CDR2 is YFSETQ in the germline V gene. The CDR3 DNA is TGCGCCAGCAGCATAAGACAGGGTAGGGACGAGCAGTACTTC. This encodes CASSIRQGRDEQYF.

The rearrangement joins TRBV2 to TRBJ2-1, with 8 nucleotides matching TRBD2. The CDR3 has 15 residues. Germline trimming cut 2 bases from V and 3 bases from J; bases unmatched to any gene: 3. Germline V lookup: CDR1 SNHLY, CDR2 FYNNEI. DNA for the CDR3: TGTGCCAGCAGTGAAATTAGCGGGATCTACAATGAGCAGTTCTTC. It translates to CASSEISGIYNEQFF.

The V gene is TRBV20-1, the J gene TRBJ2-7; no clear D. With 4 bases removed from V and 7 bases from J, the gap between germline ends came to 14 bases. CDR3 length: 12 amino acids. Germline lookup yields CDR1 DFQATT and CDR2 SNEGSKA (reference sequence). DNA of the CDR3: TGCAGTGCTAACGGTCGGGTTCAAGAGCAGTACTTC. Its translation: CSANGRVQEQYF.

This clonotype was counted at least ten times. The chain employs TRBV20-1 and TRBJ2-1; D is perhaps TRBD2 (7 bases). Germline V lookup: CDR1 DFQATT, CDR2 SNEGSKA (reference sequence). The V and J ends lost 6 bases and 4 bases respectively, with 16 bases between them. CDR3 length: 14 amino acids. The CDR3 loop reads CSAPRGARYNEQFF. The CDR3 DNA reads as TGCAGTGCGCCACGGGGGGCGCGGTACAATGAGCAGTTCTTC.

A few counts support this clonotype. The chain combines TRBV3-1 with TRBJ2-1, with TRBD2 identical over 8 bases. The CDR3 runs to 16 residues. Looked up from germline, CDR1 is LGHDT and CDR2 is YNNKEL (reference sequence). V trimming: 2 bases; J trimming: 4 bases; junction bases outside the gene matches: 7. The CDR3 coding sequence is TGTGCCAGCAGCCAACTTCCGGGACTAGATTACAATGAGCAGTTCTTC. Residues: CASSQLPGLDYNEQFF.

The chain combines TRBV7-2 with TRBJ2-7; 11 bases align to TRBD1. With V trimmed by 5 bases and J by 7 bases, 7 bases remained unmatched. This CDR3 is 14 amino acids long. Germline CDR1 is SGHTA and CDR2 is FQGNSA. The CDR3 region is CASSHGQGAFEQYF. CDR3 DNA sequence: TGTGCCAGCAGCCACGGACAGGGGGCTTTTGAGCAGTACTTC.

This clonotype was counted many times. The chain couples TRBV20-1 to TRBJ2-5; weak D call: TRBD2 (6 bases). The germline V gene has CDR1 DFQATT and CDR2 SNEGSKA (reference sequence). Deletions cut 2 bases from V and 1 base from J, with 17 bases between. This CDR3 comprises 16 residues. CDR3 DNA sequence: TGCAGTGCTAGACCATCCAGCCGGAGGGGCCAAGAGACCCAGTACTTC. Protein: CSARPSSRRGQETQYF.

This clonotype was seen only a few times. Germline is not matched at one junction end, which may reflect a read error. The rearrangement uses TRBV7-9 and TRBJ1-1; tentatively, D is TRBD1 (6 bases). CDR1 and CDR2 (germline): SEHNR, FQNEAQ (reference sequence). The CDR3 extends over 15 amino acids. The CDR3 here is CANSSWTVSNTEAFF. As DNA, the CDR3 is TGTGCCAACAGCTCGTGGACAGTGAGCAACACTGAAGCTTTCTTT.

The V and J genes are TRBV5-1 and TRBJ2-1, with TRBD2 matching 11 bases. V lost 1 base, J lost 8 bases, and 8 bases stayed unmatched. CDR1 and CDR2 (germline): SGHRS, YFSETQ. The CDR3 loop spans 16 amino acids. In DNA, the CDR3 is TGCGCCAGCAGCTTGACTAGCGGGAGAGGGGAGGATGAGCAGTTCTTC. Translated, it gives CASSLTSGRGEDEQFF.

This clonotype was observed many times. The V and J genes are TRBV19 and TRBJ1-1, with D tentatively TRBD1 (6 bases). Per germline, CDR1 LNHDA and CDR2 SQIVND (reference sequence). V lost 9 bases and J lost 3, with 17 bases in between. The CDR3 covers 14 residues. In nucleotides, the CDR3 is TGTGCCAGAGTGCAACAGGGTGGGGACACTGAAGCTTTCTTT. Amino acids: CARVQQGGDTEAFF.

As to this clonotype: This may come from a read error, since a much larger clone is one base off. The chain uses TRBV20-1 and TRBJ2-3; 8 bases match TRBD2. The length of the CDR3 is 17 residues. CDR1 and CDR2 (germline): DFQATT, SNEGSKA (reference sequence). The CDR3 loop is CSARDPRTSSSKDTQYF. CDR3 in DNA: TGCAGTGCTAGAGATCCTAGGACTAGCTCCAGCAAAGATACGCAGTATTTT.

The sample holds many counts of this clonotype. For the CDR3, the DNA is TGTGCCAGCAGCTCTCCACCCCCCCTAGACTCCTACGAGCAGTACTTC. Translating it yields CASSSPPPLDSYEQYF. V and J are TRBV11-2 and TRBJ2-7; D not resolved. CDR3 size: 16 residues. Germline CDR1 is SGHAT and CDR2 is FQNNGV. Trimming pared 4 bases from V and 0 bases from J, leaving 16 bases between.

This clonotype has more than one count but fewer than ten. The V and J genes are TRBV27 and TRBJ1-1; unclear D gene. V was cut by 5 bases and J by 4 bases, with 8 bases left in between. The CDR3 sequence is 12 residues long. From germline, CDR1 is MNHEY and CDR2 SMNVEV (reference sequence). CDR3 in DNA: TGTGCCAGCAGTGCGTTTGGCACTGAAGCTTTCTTT. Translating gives CASSAFGTEAFF.

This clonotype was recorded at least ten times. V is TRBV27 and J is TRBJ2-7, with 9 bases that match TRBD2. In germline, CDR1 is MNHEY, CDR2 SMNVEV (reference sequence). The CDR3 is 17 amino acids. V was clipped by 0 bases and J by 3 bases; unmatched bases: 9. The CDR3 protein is CASSLSGSTSGYYEQYF. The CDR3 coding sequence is TGTGCCAGCAGTTTATCGGGGTCGACTAGCGGTTACTACGAGCAGTACTTC.

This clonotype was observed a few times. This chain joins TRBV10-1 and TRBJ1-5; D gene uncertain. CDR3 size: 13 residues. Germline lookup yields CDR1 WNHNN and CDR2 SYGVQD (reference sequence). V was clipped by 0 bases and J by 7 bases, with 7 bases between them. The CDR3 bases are TGCGCCAGCAGTGAGTCTCTCTACCAGCCCCAGCATTTT. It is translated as CASSESLYQPQHF.

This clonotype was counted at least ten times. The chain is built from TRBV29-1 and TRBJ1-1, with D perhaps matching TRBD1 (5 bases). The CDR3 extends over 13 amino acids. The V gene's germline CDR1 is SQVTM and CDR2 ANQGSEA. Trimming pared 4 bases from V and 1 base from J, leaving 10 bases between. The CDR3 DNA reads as TGCAGCGTTGGGGGGACGTCGAACACTGAAGCTTTCTTT. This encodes CSVGGTSNTEAFF.